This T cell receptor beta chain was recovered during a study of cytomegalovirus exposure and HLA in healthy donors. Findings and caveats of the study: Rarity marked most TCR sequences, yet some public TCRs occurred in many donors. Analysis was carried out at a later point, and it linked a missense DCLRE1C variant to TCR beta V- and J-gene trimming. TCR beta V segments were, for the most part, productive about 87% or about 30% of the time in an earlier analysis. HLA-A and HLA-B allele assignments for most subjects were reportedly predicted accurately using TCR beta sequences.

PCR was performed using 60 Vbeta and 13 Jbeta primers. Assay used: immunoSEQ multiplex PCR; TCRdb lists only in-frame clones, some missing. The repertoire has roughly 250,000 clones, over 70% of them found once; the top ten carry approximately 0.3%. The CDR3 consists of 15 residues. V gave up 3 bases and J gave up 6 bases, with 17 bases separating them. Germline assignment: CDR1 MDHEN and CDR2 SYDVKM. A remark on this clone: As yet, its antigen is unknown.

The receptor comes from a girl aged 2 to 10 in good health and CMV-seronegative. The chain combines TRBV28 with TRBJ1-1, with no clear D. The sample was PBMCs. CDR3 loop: CASSFPPPGNSEAFF. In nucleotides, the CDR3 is TGTGCCAGCAGTTTCCCCCCTCCGGGAAACTCTGAAGCTTTCTTT. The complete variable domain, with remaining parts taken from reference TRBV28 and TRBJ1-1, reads DVKVTQSSRYLVKRTGEKVFLECVQDMDHENMFWYRQDPGLGLRLIYFSYDVKMKEKGDIPEGYSVSREKKERFSLILESASTNQTSMYLCASSFPPPGNSEAFFGQGTRLTVV.